Detailed here is one TCR beta chain. The target antigen is unknown. Universal primer sites and UMIs were introduced during 5'RACE template-switching synthesis of TCR cDNA. TCRdb used MiXCR to reprocess the 5' RACE reads, holding one entry per CDR3 protein. The data show a few hundred thousand distinct CDR3 sequences, with approximately 4% seen just once and just under 25% held by the top ten. These data come from a study of T cells after yellow fever vaccination. Study at large: Where fractions had low cell numbers, libraries were prepared from them with the SMART-Seq v4 Ultra Low Input RNA kit. Study results and caveats: Compared with primary, the secondary response was weaker and peaked at day 5, not 15. Abundant contaminating clonotypes from the bulk population could appear in FACS-sorted repertoires.

This CDR3 contains 12 residues. Germline assignment: CDR1 SEHNR and CDR2 FQNEAQ (reference sequence). Trimming left V 8 bases short and J 8 bases short, with 13 bases between. The sequence derives from a man aged 18 to 29 who received the YFV17D yellow fever vaccine. The chain recombines TRBV7-9 with TRBJ2-1, with D perhaps matching TRBD1 or TRBD2 (6 bases each). The material sequenced was PBMCs, taken 5 days after the yellow fever booster vaccination. This CDR3 reads CASVPGGHEQFF. CDR3 nucleotides: TGTGCCAGCGTCCCCGGGGGCCATGAGCAGTTCTTC.